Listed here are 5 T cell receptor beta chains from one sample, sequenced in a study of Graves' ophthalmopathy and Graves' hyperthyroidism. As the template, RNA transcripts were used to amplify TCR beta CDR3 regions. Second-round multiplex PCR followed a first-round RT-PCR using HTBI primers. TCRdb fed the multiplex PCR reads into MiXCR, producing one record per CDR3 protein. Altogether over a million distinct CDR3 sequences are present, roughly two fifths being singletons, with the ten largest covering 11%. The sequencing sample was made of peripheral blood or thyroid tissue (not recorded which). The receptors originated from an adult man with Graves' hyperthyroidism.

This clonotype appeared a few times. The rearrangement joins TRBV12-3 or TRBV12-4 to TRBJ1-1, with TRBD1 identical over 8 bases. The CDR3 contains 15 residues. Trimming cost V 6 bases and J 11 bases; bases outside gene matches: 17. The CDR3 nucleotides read TGTGCCAGCAGGGGGGGGACAGGCAATGGGATCATCGCTTTCTTT. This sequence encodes CASRGGTGNGIIAFF.

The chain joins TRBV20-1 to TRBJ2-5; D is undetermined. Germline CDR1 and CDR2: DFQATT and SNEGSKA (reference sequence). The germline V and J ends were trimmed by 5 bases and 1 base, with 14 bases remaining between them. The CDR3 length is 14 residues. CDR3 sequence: CSAPLLGAQETQYF. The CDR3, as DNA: TGCAGTGCTCCCTTGTTGGGCGCCCAAGAGACCCAGTACTTC.

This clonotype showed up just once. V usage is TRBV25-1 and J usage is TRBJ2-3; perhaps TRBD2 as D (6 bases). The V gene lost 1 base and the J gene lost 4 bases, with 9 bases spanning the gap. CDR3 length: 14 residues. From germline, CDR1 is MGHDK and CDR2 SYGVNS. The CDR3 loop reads CASSEFPGADTQYF. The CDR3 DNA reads TGTGCCAGCAGTGAATTCCCGGGGGCAGATACGCAGTATTTT.

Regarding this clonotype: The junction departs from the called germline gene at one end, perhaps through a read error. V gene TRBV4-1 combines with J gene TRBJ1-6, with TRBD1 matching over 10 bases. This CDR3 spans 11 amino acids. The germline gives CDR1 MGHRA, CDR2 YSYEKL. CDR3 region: CAISGTGVLHF. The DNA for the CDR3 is TGCGCCATCAGCGGGACAGGGGTTCTCCACTTT.

The CDR3 is CASRDGTSYNSPLHF. DNA of the CDR3: TGTGCCAGCAGAGACGGGACAAGTTATAATTCACCCCTCCACTTT. V usage is TRBV6-2 or TRBV6-3 and J usage is TRBJ1-6; D is possibly TRBD1 (6 bases). The CDR3 runs to 15 residues. Germline CDR1 reads MNHEY; CDR2 reads SVGEGT. The V and J ends lost 6 bases and 4 bases respectively, with 13 bases between them.